The entry below gives a single T cell receptor beta chain sequence along with its context. This specimen belongs to a study of blood T cell repertoires in COVID-19. Looking at the study overall: The analysed material was cDNA or gDNA that came from T cells, B-cell-depleted T cells, or PBMCs.

The authors' processing: Counts of nucleated cells, estimated from reference gene primer amplification, were obtained. TCRdb's copy holds only in-frame clones and misses some; the assay was immunoSEQ multiplex PCR. D and trimming were read from the DNA, whereas the V and J calls and clone size are those reported in that table. This repertoire shows 150,000 to 190,000 clones, under 90% found once; its top ten account for around 7.8%. This receptor was identified in a man aged 45-65 years who had recovered from COVID-19. Material for sequencing was PBMCs or T cells enriched from blood (not recorded which).

The CDR3 sequence is CASSLAGGREQYF. As DNA, the CDR3 is TGCGCCAGCAGCTTAGCGGGGGGGCGGGAGCAGTACTTC. The chain employs TRBV5-1 and TRBJ2-7, with 10 bases fitting TRBD2. V shed 2 bases, J shed 7 bases, and the junction held 3 bases outside the gene matches. The germline V gene has CDR1 SGHRS and CDR2 YFSETQ. The CDR3 sequence is 13 residues long.